This is a list of T cell receptor beta chains from one sample in a study of blood T cell repertoires in COVID-19. Clones were sequenced by immunoSEQ multiplex PCR, and TCRdb holds only the in-frame ones, with some missing. Here the sample spans approximately 230,000 clones, about 90% being singletons. The sample taken for sequencing was peripheral blood. All receptors come from a man aged 18 to 29 with active or convalescent COVID-19. Each CDR3 is given with its conserved first and last residue. A D gene is named only where the DNA matches it firmly. Rows give clone size only sometimes, using once, few, many, or a class for an expanded clone.

clone_size	j_call	d_call	v_call	cdr3_aa	cdr3_nt
.	TRBJ1-5	.	TRBV12-3/TRBV12-4	CASRGTPNQPQHF	TGTGCCAGCCGGGGGACCCCAAATCAGCCCCAGCATTTT
.	TRBJ2-3	.	TRBV29-1	CSVGDFTDTQYF	TGCAGCGTTGGGGACTTTACAGATACGCAGTATTTT
.	TRBJ1-2	.	TRBV7-3	CASSLSRAQGGYTF	TGTGCCAGCAGCTTAAGCAGGGCGCAAGGTGGCTACACCTTC
.	TRBJ2-7	TRBD1	TRBV28	CASSTTGTGSYEQYF	TGTGCCAGCAGCACAACCGGGACAGGCTCCTACGAGCAGTACTTC
few	TRBJ1-3	.	TRBV7-2	CASSYQGKRNTIYF	TGTGCCAGCAGCTACCAGGGAAAACGAAACACCATATATTTT
.	TRBJ2-5	.	TRBV5-1	CASSLEVGASSEETQYF	TGCGCCAGCAGCTTGGAGGTGGGGGCAAGCTCCGAAGAGACCCAGTACTTC
.	TRBJ2-4	TRBD2	TRBV6-2/TRBV6-3	CASSYPQRVAGELAKNIQYF	TGTGCCAGCAGTTACCCCCAAAGGGTAGCGGGGGAATTAGCCAAAAACATTCAGTACTTC
.	TRBJ1-1	TRBD1	TRBV29-1	CSVAQGVNTEAFF	TGCAGCGTTGCACAGGGGGTGAACACTGAAGCTTTCTTT
.	TRBJ1-5	TRBD1	TRBV5-1	CASSLGTGVEQPQHF	TGCGCCAGCAGCTTGGGTACAGGGGTGGAACAGCCCCAGCATTTT
.	TRBJ1-5	.	TRBV5-6	CASSLRRSNQPQHF	TGTGCCAGCAGCTTGCGCAGATCCAATCAGCCCCAGCATTTT
few	TRBJ1-2	.	TRBV28	CASRNQGMNYGYTF	TGTGCCAGCAGAAACCAGGGTATGAACTATGGCTACACCTTC
few	TRBJ1-3	TRBD1	TRBV13	CASSERTGASGNTIYF	TGTGCCAGCAGCGAAAGGACAGGGGCCTCTGGAAACACCATATATTTT
.	TRBJ1-2	.	TRBV19	CASSIDRGDGYTF	TGTGCCAGTAGTATAGATCGCGGGGATGGCTACACCTTC
once	TRBJ1-3	.	TRBV7-2	CASSGGGNGNTIYF	TGTGCCAGCAGCGGGGGGGGGAATGGAAACACCATATATTTT
.	TRBJ1-4	TRBD1	TRBV9	CASSVEGGGDEKLFF	TGTGCCAGCAGCGTAGAAGGAGGGGGCGATGAAAAACTGTTTTTT
once	TRBJ2-5	.	TRBV7-9	CASSLEVGAAATQYF	TGTGCCAGCAGCTTAGAAGTTGGGGCAGCTGCGACCCAGTACTTC
once	TRBJ2-7	.	TRBV28	CASSTGQRLYEQYF	TGTGCCAGCAGTACCGGACAGAGACTCTACGAGCAGTACTTC
.	TRBJ1-4	.	TRBV20-1	CSARWREKLFF	TGCAGTGCTAGATGGAGGGAAAAACTGTTTTTT
.	TRBJ1-2	TRBD1	TRBV6-5	CAADRTGLGYTF	TGTGCCGCAGACCGGACAGGGCTTGGCTACACCTTC
.	TRBJ1-2	TRBD1	TRBV4-3	CASSLGQGDYGYTF	TGCGCCAGCAGCCTTGGACAGGGGGATTATGGCTACACCTTC
.	TRBJ1-5	TRBD1	TRBV19	CASSAGQGANQPQHF	TGTGCCAGTAGTGCAGGACAGGGGGCGAATCAGCCCCAGCATTTT
.	TRBJ2-7	.	TRBV2	CASGRGSYEQYF	TGTGCCAGCGGTCGGGGCTCCTACGAGCAGTACTTC
.	TRBJ2-3	.	TRBV28	CASSFYQGASTDTQYF	TGTGCCAGCAGTTTCTACCAAGGGGCTAGCACAGATACGCAGTATTTT
.	TRBJ2-5	TRBD2	TRBV6-1	CASSELILAIQETQYF	TGTGCCAGCAGTGAACTAATACTAGCGATACAAGAGACCCAGTACTTC
.	TRBJ2-7	TRBD1	TRBV5-1	CASSLSGTGRPNEQYF	TGCGCCAGCAGTCTGTCCGGGACAGGGCGACCTAACGAGCAGTACTTC
.	TRBJ2-4	TRBD2	TRBV28	CASSALAGSLIQYF	TGTGCCAGCAGTGCGCTAGCGGGGTCCCTCATTCAGTACTTC
.	TRBJ1-2	TRBD1	TRBV7-2	CASSFPGQGYGYTF	TGTGCCAGCAGCTTCCCGGGACAGGGCTATGGCTACACCTTC
.	TRBJ1-2	.	TRBV2	CASSRSGNYGYTF	TGTGCCAGCAGTAGGTCGGGTAACTATGGCTACACCTTC
.	TRBJ1-6	.	TRBV27	CASSSRAGGSNSPLHF	TGTGCCAGCAGTTCCCGGGCCGGGGGTTCTAATTCACCCCTCCACTTT
.	TRBJ2-7	TRBD2	TRBV11-2	CASSGLAGASEQYF	TGTGCCAGTTCCGGACTAGCGGGGGCGTCTGAGCAGTACTTC
once	TRBJ1-4	.	TRBV29-1	CSVSGRGGQANEKLFF	TGCAGCGTTTCGGGCCGGGGGGGTCAAGCGAATGAAAAACTGTTTTTT
.	TRBJ2-7	TRBD1	TRBV7-6	CASSLLAGQGLEQYF	TGTGCCAGCAGCTTGCTCGCGGGACAGGGTCTCGAGCAGTACTTC
.	TRBJ2-2	TRBD2	TRBV3-1/TRBV3-2	CASSRGLAGIYTGELFF	TGTGCCAGCAGCCGGGGACTAGCGGGAATCTACACCGGGGAGCTGTTTTTT
.	TRBJ2-5	.	TRBV6-5	CASSTAYGVGETQYF	TGTGCCAGCAGTACGGCCTACGGGGTGGGAGAGACCCAGTACTTC
.	TRBJ1-1	TRBD1	TRBV2	CASSEVDREMNTEAFF	TGTGCCAGCAGTGAAGTGGACAGGGAAATGAACACTGAAGCTTTCTTT
once	TRBJ1-2	TRBD1	TRBV19	CASSSDRGRGGYTF	TGTGCCAGTAGTTCCGACAGGGGGCGCGGTGGCTACACCTTC
.	TRBJ1-1	TRBD1	TRBV30	CAWSFTRGLNTEAFF	TGTGCCTGGAGTTTCACCAGGGGGCTGAACACTGAAGCTTTCTTT
.	TRBJ2-1	TRBD2	TRBV5-4	CASRAGGDEQFF	TGTGCCAGCAGAGCGGGGGGAGATGAGCAGTTCTTC
.	TRBJ1-5	.	TRBV19	CASSLKRTEINQPQHF	TGTGCCAGTAGTTTAAAAAGGACAGAAATCAATCAGCCCCAGCATTTT
.	TRBJ2-5	.	TRBV3-1/TRBV3-2	CASTPQAGETQYF	TGTGCCAGCACCCCTCAGGCGGGGGAGACCCAGTACTTC
once	TRBJ2-1	TRBD2	TRBV7-2	CASSTRLLSGGYNEQFF	TGTGCCAGCAGCACCCGGTTACTTAGCGGGGGCTACAATGAGCAGTTCTTC